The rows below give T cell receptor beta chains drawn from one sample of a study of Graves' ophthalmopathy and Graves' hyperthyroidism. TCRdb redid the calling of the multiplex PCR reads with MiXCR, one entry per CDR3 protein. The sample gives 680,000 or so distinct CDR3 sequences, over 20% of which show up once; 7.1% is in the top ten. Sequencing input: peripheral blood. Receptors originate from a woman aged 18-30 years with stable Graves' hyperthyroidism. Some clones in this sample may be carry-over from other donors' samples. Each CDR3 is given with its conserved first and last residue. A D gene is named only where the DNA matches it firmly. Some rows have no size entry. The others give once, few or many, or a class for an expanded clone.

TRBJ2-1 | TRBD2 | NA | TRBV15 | CATSREGLAGYDPSYNEQFF | TGTGCCACCAGCAGAGAGGGACTAGCGGGATATGATCCCTCCTACAATGAGCAGTTCTTC
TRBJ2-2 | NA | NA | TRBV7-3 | CASSLTGMGELFF | TGTGCCAGCAGCTTAACCGGGATGGGGGAGCTGTTTTTT
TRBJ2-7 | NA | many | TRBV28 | CASSPRETYEQYF | TGTGCCAGCAGCCCCCGGGAGACCTACGAGCAGTACTTC
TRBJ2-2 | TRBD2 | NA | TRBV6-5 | CASSYSRGTSGTGELFF | TGTGCCAGCAGTTACTCTCGGGGGACTAGTGGCACCGGGGAGCTGTTTTTT
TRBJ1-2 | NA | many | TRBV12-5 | CASGLAPGLYGYTF | TGTGCTAGTGGTTTGGCGCCGGGATTGTATGGCTACACCTTC
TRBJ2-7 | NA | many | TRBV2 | CASSDANSYEQYF | TGTGCCAGCAGTGATGCCAACTCCTACGAGCAGTACTTC
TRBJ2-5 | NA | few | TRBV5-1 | CASSSTDDSGQETQYF | TGCGCCAGCAGCTCGACCGATGACAGCGGGCAAGAGACCCAGTACTTC
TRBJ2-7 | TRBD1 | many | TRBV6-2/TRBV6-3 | CASSYDREESYEQYF | TGTGCCAGCAGTTACGACAGGGAAGAATCCTACGAGCAGTACTTC
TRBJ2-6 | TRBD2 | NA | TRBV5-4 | CASSLGLAESSGANVLTF | TGTGCCAGCAGCTTGGGACTAGCGGAATCCTCTGGGGCCAACGTCCTGACTTTC
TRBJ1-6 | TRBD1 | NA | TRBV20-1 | CSARNLQGAYNSPLHF | TGCAGTGCTAGGAATCTACAGGGGGCCTATAATTCACCCCTCCACTTT
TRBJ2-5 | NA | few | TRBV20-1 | CSAEGIETQYF | TGCAGTGCTGAGGGGATAGAGACCCAGTACTTC
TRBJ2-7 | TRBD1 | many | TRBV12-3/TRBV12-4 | CASRHRDRVYEQYF | TGTGCCAGCAGGCACCGGGACAGAGTCTACGAGCAGTACTTC
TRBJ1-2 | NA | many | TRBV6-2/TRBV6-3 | CASSYADGYGYTF | TGTGCCAGCAGTTACGCCGACGGGTATGGCTACACCTTC
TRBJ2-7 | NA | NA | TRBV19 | CASSFGRVGEQYF | TGTGCCAGTAGTTTCGGACGGGTTGGGGAGCAGTACTTC
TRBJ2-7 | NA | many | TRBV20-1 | CSAYREVLDEQYF | TGCAGTGCATACAGGGAAGTTTTGGACGAGCAGTACTTC
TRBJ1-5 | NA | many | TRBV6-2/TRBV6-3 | CASREGGSNQPQHF | TGTGCCAGCAGGGAGGGCGGGAGCAATCAGCCCCAGCATTTT
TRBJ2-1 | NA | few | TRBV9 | CASSVALGGAAWDEQFF | TGTGCCAGCAGCGTAGCTCTCGGGGGAGCAGCTTGGGATGAGCAGTTCTTC
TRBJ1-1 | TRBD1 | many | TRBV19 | CASSAWTGMNTEAFF | TGTGCCAGTAGTGCATGGACAGGGATGAACACTGAAGCTTTCTTT
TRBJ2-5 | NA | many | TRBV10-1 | CASSESGSGLETQYF | TGCGCCAGCAGTGAGTCGGGGAGCGGACTAGAGACCCAGTACTTC
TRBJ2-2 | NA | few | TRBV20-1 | CSARLPVGHLRSDTGELFF | TGCAGTGCTAGACTCCCTGTAGGACACCTCCGAAGTGACACCGGGGAGCTGTTTTTT
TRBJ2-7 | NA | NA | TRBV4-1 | CASSHGQITYEQYF | TGCGCCAGCAGCCACGGACAGATCACCTACGAGCAGTACTTC
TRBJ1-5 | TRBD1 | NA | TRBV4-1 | CASSHGQGRNQPQHF | TGCGCCAGCAGCCACGGACAGGGACGCAATCAGCCCCAGCATTTT
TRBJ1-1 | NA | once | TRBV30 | CASLWRENTEAFF | TGTGCCTCCCTTTGGCGAGAGAACACTGAAGCTTTCTTT
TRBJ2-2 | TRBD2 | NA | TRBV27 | CASSLTSGTTGELFF | TGTGCCAGCAGTTTAACTAGCGGGACTACCGGGGAGCTGTTTTTT
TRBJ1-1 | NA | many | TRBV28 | CASSLRTSHTEAFF | TGTGCCAGCAGTCTCCGGACTTCCCATACTGAAGCTTTCTTT
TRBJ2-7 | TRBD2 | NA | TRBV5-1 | CASSLEGLAAFYEQYF | TGCGCCAGCAGCTTGGAGGGACTAGCAGCTTTTTACGAGCAGTACTTC
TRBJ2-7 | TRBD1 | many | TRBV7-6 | CASSPGPGQDSYEQYF | TGTGCCAGCAGCCCGGGCCCGGGACAGGATTCCTACGAGCAGTACTTC
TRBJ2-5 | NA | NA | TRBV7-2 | CASSVPAGKTQYF | TGTGCCAGCAGCGTCCCCGCGGGGAAGACCCAGTACTTC
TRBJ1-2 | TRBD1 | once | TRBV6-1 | CASRRTGGATIHGYTF | TGTGCCAGCAGGCGGACAGGGGGCGCGACGATACATGGCTACACCTTC